Listed below are T cell receptor beta chains from one sample, sequenced in a study of blood T cell repertoires in COVID-19. TCRdb's copy holds only in-frame clones and misses some; the assay was immunoSEQ multiplex PCR. The data contain 60,000 to 80,000 clones, roughly 90% of them singletons. Sequencing input: peripheral blood. These receptor sequences come from a human donor in a cohort sampled during active COVID-19. The CDR3 runs from the conserved cysteine through the conserved F or W.

V gene,CDR3 protein
TRBV27,CASSLTGDGYTF
TRBV5-5,CASSQWSRTGNTIYF
TRBV7-2,CASSVGQGHEQYF
TRBV9,CASSVGDQGQPQHF
TRBV7-6,CASSPGDEQFF
TRBV19,CASSFSSGGAHEQYF
TRBV5-6,CASRQGGEQYF
TRBV10-3,CAIWIGTGGNEQFF
TRBV7-9,CASSSREATNEKLFF
TRBV3-1/TRBV3-2,CASSYYSYRAEVCQHF
TRBV6-2/TRBV6-3,CASSVYRGNTEAFF
TRBV29-1,CSVDRAGGEETQYF
TRBV6-2/TRBV6-3,CASSPFVGGSSSPLHF
TRBV4-2,CASSQDQSSGPDTQYF
TRBV30,CAWSPGPGLAGETQYF
TRBV10-1,CASRTYRGVYEQYF
TRBV12-5,CASVSEADEQFF
TRBV30,CAWSVGVTGNSPLHF
TRBV3-1/TRBV3-2,CASSHKAGYEQYF
TRBV5-1,CASRRMLALTMSSSHYNEQFF
TRBV7-2,CASSPYMESGNTIYF
TRBV6-5,CASRTGVLNGYTF
TRBV28,CASSFSSGYYEQYF
TRBV7-9,CASSLYDADTEAFF
TRBV27,CASWTGRNGYTF
TRBV6-2/TRBV6-3,CASSYASGDEQFF
TRBV5-1,CASSLDSRDRGETQYF
TRBV7-8,CASSLSSGSFLYEQYF
TRBV7-9,CASSLAWGVAKDYEQYF
TRBV30,CAWSQTGLAGVAGELFF
TRBV5-6,CASSPVPTGAYGYTF
TRBV27,CASSLLGSFYEQYF
TRBV5-5,CASTSGSGQRSSYEQYF
TRBV7-9,CASSPQGSEAFF
TRBV7-9,CASSSKTSGSLDTQYF
TRBV7-9,CASSLGSGNIETQYF
TRBV6-2/TRBV6-3,CASSSFGGSYNEQFF
TRBV3-1/TRBV3-2,CASSQDPGGNSGETQYF
TRBV19,CASSMQGRLAGGKTQYF
TRBV27,CASSPHGEGIYEQYF